What follows is one T cell receptor beta chain and its context. These data belong to a study of control samples from healthy donors and cancer patients. Germline V gene lookup returns CDR1 MDHEN and CDR2 SYDVKM. Germline trimming cut 5 bases from V and 3 bases from J; bases unmatched to any gene: 7. The CDR3 runs to 14 residues. Here immunoSEQ multiplex PCR was the method, and the copy in TCRdb shows in-frame clones only, minus some. The sample has 150,000 or so clones, 70% to 90% seen once; the top ten hold 1.7%. The chain is built from TRBV28 and TRBJ2-7; 7 bases match TRBD1. Sequencing input: blood. This clonotype originated in a man aged 18 to 30 in good health. In nucleotides, the CDR3 is TGTGCCAGCAGTGTTGGGGACAGAGGCTACGAGCAGTACTTC. Translated: CASSVGDRGYEQYF.